Below are 2 T cell receptor beta chains sequenced from a single sample in a study of blood T cell repertoires in COVID-19. TCRdb's copy holds only in-frame clones and misses some; the assay was immunoSEQ multiplex PCR. This table has about 370,000 clones, 80% to 90% appearing once. The sample consisted of PBMCs or T cells enriched from blood (not recorded which). All receptors come from a young man who had recovered from COVID-19.

The chain joins TRBV28 to TRBJ1-2, with D perhaps TRBD1 (5 bases). CDR3 length: 14 amino acids. Trimming took off 5 bases at V and 2 bases at J, with 12 bases between the two ends. Germline V lookup: CDR1 MDHEN, CDR2 SYDVKM. As DNA, the CDR3 is TGTGCCAGCAGTGTCCCTGACAGAAACTATGGCTACACCTTC. As protein: CASSVPDRNYGYTF.

This clone is a singleton in its sample. The rearrangement joins TRBV4-2 to TRBJ1-3, with 8 bases aligning to TRBD1. The CDR3 runs 14 residues. V shed 5 bases, J shed 6 bases, and the junction held 6 bases outside the gene matches. The germline V gene has CDR1 LGHNA and CDR2 YNFKEQ. The CDR3 coding sequence is TGTGCCAGCAGCGGGACGGGACAGGAAAACACCATATATTTT. Its protein product is CASSGTGQENTIYF.